The 10 T cell receptor beta chains below were found in one sample sequenced in a study of T-cell reconstitution after alpha-beta-depleted transplantation in children. The TCRbeta library was prepared with unique molecular identifiers. Using its own MiXCR run on the PCR reads, TCRdb lists one record per CDR3 protein. The sample consists of about 540,000 distinct CDR3 sequences, around 19% of them appearing once. The starting material was PBMCs from the stem cell graft donor, obtained from the stem cell graft. These receptor sequences come from a human donor who donated a stem cell graft to a child with acute lymphoblastic leukemia.

This clonotype was seen a few times. This sequence joins TRBV2 and TRBJ1-1; D remains unclear. Trimming took 4 bases from V and 1 from J, leaving 10 bases between them. The germline CDR1 and CDR2 sequences are SNHLY and FYNNEI. The CDR3 is 14 residues long. The CDR3 here is CASSGRRWNTEAFF. The CDR3 nucleotides read TGTGCCAGCAGTGGACGGCGGTGGAACACTGAAGCTTTCTTT.

The rearrangement uses TRBV7-9 and TRBJ2-1; 9 bases are shared with TRBD2. The CDR3 covers 17 residues. Per the germline V gene, CDR1 is SEHNR and CDR2 is FQNEAQ (reference sequence). V lost 1 base to trimming and J lost 4 bases; unmatched junction nucleotides: 8. CDR3 nucleotides: TGTGCCAGCAGCTTAGGGCTAGCGGGGACCCTATACAATGAGCAGTTCTTC. It specifies CASSLGLAGTLYNEQFF. The full variable domain, with the rest looked up from reference TRBV7-9 and TRBJ2-1, is DTGVSQNPRHKITKRGQNVTFRCDPISEHNRLYWYRQTLGQGPEFLTYFQNEAQLEKSRLLSDRFSAERPKGSFSTLEIQRTEQGDSAMYLCASSLGLAGTLYNEQFFGPGTRLTVL.

This clonotype was counted a few times. V gene TRBV28 combines with J gene TRBJ2-1, with TRBD1 as a possible D gene (6 bases). Germline-derived CDR1 and CDR2 are MDHEN and SYDVKM. V shed 7 bases and J shed 12 bases, with 16 bases lying between them. CDR3 length: 12 residues. Here the CDR3 reads CASNQVKGGQFF. The DNA for the CDR3 is TGTGCCAGCAATCAGGTGAAAGGGGGGCAGTTCTTC.

The chain carries TRBV6-2 or TRBV6-3 and TRBJ2-5; D may be TRBD2 (6 bases). CDR3 length equals 15 residues. Trimming cost V 0 bases and J 5 bases, with 13 bases left between them. Germline V gives CDR1 MNHEY, CDR2 SVGEGT. CDR3 protein: CASSYSDSGAETQYF. CDR3 nucleotides: TGTGCCAGCAGTTACTCGGATAGCGGCGCGGAGACCCAGTACTTC.

The CDR3 here is CASSLEGTGGLMKYGYTF. In DNA form, the CDR3 reads TGTGCCAGCAGCTTGGAAGGGACAGGGGGACTCATGAAATATGGCTACACCTTC. The V call is TRBV5-6, the J call TRBJ1-2; 11 nucleotides match TRBD1. Germline loops: CDR1 SGHDT, CDR2 YYEEEE. The V gene end was trimmed by 0 bases and the J gene end by 5 bases; junction bases not matched to a gene: 12. CDR3 length equals 18 residues.

This chain joins TRBV7-9 and TRBJ2-1; possible D gene TRBD2, 5 bases. The CDR3 covers 17 residues. V shed 1 base and J shed 3 bases, with 16 bases lying between them. Looked up from germline, CDR1 is SEHNR and CDR2 is FQNEAQ (reference sequence). CDR3 sequence (DNA): TGTGCCAGCAGCTTAGTCTCGGGAAGCTCGGACTACAATGAGCAGTTCTTC. This gives the protein CASSLVSGSSDYNEQFF.

Only a few counts were recorded for this clonotype. This chain links TRBV2 with TRBJ1-2; 10 positions agree with TRBD1. The germline gives CDR1 SNHLY, CDR2 FYNNEI. V was pared by 5 bases and J by 7 bases, with 7 bases of the junction left unmatched. The CDR3 is 14 residues long. The CDR3 DNA follows: TGTGCCAGCAGTTTAGGGACAGGGGAACTTGGCTACACCTTC. It yields the protein CASSLGTGELGYTF.

The chain recombines TRBV11-2 with TRBJ1-6, with 9 bases lining up with TRBD1. This CDR3 contains 15 residues. Germline assignment: CDR1 SGHAT and CDR2 FQNNGV. The J segment lost 8 bases and the V segment lost 5 bases, leaving 7 bases of the junction unmatched. The chain's CDR3 is CASSPGGDRDSPLHF. The DNA for the CDR3 is TGTGCCAGCAGCCCGGGCGGGGACAGGGATTCACCCCTCCACTTT.

CDR3 in amino acids: CSAEGLAGGNEQFF. The CDR3, as DNA: TGCAGCGCCGAAGGCCTAGCGGGAGGTAATGAGCAGTTCTTC. V gene TRBV29-1 combines with J gene TRBJ2-1; 11 bases align to TRBD2. CDR1 SQVTM and CDR2 ANQGSEA come from the germline V gene. J lost 7 bases, V lost 7 bases, and 9 bases had no gene match. The CDR3 is made up of 14 amino acids.

This clonotype appeared many times. CDR3 DNA sequence: TGCAGTGGGCGGGAGGGCGACGTCGAGCAGTACTTC. The encoded protein is CSGREGDVEQYF. The chain recombines TRBV20-1 with TRBJ2-7; 9 bases are shared with TRBD2. The length of the CDR3 is 12 residues. V shed 7 bases, J shed 6 bases, and the junction held 7 bases outside the gene matches. CDR1 and CDR2 from the germline V gene are DFQATT and SNEGSKA (reference sequence).